Below are 5 T cell receptor beta chains sequenced from a single sample in a study of CD8+CD57+ T cells in acquired aplastic anemia. Genomic DNA constituted the template upon which TCR beta VDJ and CDR3 profiling was performed. MiXCR, applied by TCRdb to the reads, yields one record per CDR3 protein. The profile shows roughly 170,000 distinct CDR3 sequences, about three fifths of them singletons. Sample: sorted CD4+, CD8+, or CD8+CD57+ T cells (not recorded which) from PBMCs. The receptors come from a human donor in good health.

V is TRBV19 and J is TRBJ2-5, with 12 bases matching TRBD2. Germline V lookup: CDR1 LNHDA, CDR2 SQIVND (reference sequence). Germline trimming cut 7 bases from V and 5 bases from J; bases unmatched to any gene: 8. The CDR3 contains 15 residues. The CDR3 reads CASTPLAGGRETQYF. CDR3 nucleotide sequence: TGTGCCAGTACCCCACTAGCGGGGGGCCGGGAGACCCAGTACTTC.

This clonotype was recorded at least ten times. The chain has TRBV20-1 and TRBJ2-5, with 10 bases identical to TRBD2. Germline trimming cut 3 bases from V and 2 bases from J; bases unmatched to any gene: 3. CDR3 length: 14 amino acids. CDR1 and CDR2 from the germline V gene are DFQATT and SNEGSKA (reference sequence). The CDR3 is CSARWTSGQETQYF. CDR3 sequence (DNA): TGCAGTGCTAGGTGGACTAGCGGTCAAGAGACCCAGTACTTC.

V and J are TRBV7-9 and TRBJ1-1; unclear D gene. The CDR3 has 13 amino acids. V gave up 8 bases and J gave up 1 base, with 11 bases separating them. Germline V gene data show CDR1 as SEHNR and CDR2 as FQNEAQ (reference sequence). The CDR3 bases are TGTGCCAGCTCGATGGCGGCGAACACTGAAGCTTTCTTT. It yields the protein CASSMAANTEAFF. Filled out from reference TRBV7-9 and TRBJ1-1, the complete variable domain reads DTGVSQNPRHKITKRGQNVTFRCDPISEHNRLYWYRQTLGQGPEFLTYFQNEAQLEKSRLLSDRFSAERPKGSFSTLEIQRTEQGDSAMYLCASSMAANTEAFFGQGTRLTVV.

This clonotype was counted a few times. The chain is built from TRBV9 and TRBJ1-6, with D possibly TRBD1 on 6 matching bases. V lost 2 bases and J 0 bases, leaving 15 bases between the germline ends. CDR1 and CDR2 from the germline V gene are SGDLS and YYNGEE. The CDR3 is 18 residues long. CDR3: CASSVPNSTGSYNSPLHF. As DNA, the CDR3 is TGTGCCAGCAGCGTCCCCAACTCGACAGGCTCCTATAATTCACCCCTCCACTTT. The full variable domain, completed using reference TRBV9 and TRBJ1-6, is DSGVTQTPKHLITATGQRVTLRCSPRSGDLSVYWYQQSLDQGLQFLIQYYNGEERAKGNILERFSAQQFPDLHSELNLSSLELGDSALYFCASSVPNSTGSYNSPLHFGNGTRLTVT.

The table lists this clonotype with a few counts. The chain combines TRBV10-3 with TRBJ2-3; 12 nucleotides agree with TRBD1. J gave up 0 bases and V 6 bases, and 10 bases lay outside the gene matches. The length of the CDR3 is 18 residues. Germline CDR1 and CDR2: ENHRY and SYGVKD. The CDR3 spells CAISLPPGQGASTDTQYF. The CDR3, as DNA: TGTGCCATCAGCCTTCCCCCGGGACAGGGGGCTAGCACAGATACGCAGTATTTT.